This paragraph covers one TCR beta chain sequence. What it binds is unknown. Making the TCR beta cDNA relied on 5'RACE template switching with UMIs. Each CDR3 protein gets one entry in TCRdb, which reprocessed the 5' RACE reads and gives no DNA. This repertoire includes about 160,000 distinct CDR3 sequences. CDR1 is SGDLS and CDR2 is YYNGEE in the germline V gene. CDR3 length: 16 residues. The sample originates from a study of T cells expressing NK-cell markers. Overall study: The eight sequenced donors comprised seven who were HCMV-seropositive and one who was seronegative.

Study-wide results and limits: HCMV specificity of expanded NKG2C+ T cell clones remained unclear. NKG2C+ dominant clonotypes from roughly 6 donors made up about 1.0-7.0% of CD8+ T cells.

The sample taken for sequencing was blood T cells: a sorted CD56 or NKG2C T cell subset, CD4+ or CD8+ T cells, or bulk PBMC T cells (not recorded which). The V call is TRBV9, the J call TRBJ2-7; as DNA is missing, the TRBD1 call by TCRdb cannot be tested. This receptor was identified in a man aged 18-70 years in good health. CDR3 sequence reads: CASSPREFGGSYEQYF.